Each of the 29 T cell receptor beta chains below was sequenced from the same sample in a study of STAT5B mutations in CD4+ large granular lymphocyte leukemia. Libraries were prepared by immunoSEQ multiplex PCR; TCRdb keeps only in-frame clonotypes and omits some of them. The sample holds tens of thousands of clones, less than 85% seen once. The sequenced material came from CD4+ T cells from blood buffy coats. These receptors originate from a human donor in good health.

CDR3 residues: CASSLNGISYNSPLHF. CDR3 DNA: TGTGCCAGCAGTTTAAACGGTATCTCCTATAATTCACCCCTCCACTTT. This rearrangement joins TRBV6-5 to TRBJ1-6; D is ambiguous. CDR1 is MNHEY, CDR2 SVGAGI, per germline. Trimming left V 4 bases short and J 0 bases short, with 10 bases between. CDR3 size: 16 residues.

The V call is TRBV30, the J call TRBJ2-5; D gene uncertain. Germline CDR1 and CDR2: GTSNPN and SVGIG (reference sequence). Between the trimmed V and J ends, which lost 0 bases and 4 bases, there was a span of 6 bases. The CDR3 consists of 12 residues. This CDR3 is CAWSVQIETQYF. The CDR3 region has the DNA TGTGCCTGGAGTGTACAGATAGAGACCCAGTACTTC.

The chain combines TRBV9 with TRBJ2-1, with TRBD2 identical over 10 bases. Trimming removed 3 bases from V and 4 bases from J; junction bases left unmatched: 7. The CDR3 has 16 residues. The germline V gene has CDR1 SGDLS and CDR2 YYNGEE. CDR3 nucleotides: TGTGCCAGCAGCGCCTCGGGACTAGCGCCATACAATGAGCAGTTCTTC. It encodes CASSASGLAPYNEQFF.

This clone turned up a few times. V and J are TRBV5-1 and TRBJ1-2; D might be TRBD1 (5 bases). The germline gives CDR1 SGHRS, CDR2 YFSETQ. The V and J ends lost 4 bases and 6 bases respectively, with 13 bases between them. There are 13 residues in the CDR3. CDR3 amino acids: CASSRLGADGYTF. The DNA for the CDR3 is TGCGCCAGCAGCCGCTTAGGGGCGGATGGCTACACCTTC.

This chain links TRBV7-9 with TRBJ2-1; TRBD1 is a possible D gene (6 bases). V was shortened by 3 bases and J by 7 bases, with 7 bases between the two germline ends. This CDR3 is 12 amino acids long. The V gene's germline CDR1 is SEHNR and CDR2 FQNEAQ (reference sequence). This CDR3 is CASSFQGNEQFF. The DNA for the CDR3 is TGTGCCAGCAGCTTCCAGGGGAATGAGCAGTTCTTC.

The chain has TRBV15 and TRBJ2-3, with D possibly matching TRBD1 (6 bases). Germline CDR1 and CDR2: LNHNV and YYDKDF (reference sequence). This CDR3 contains 13 residues. Trimming took off 1 base at V and 6 bases at J, with 8 bases between the two ends. The CDR3 reads CATSRGGRDTQYF. DNA for the CDR3: TGTGCCACCAGCAGAGGGGGGCGGGATACGCAGTATTTT.

This chain joins TRBV18 and TRBJ1-4, with D hard to call. The V gene's germline CDR1 is KGHSH and CDR2 LQKENI. Trimming shortened V by 2 bases and J by 1 base, and 8 bases separated the two germline ends. The CDR3 runs to 15 residues. CDR3 sequence reads: CASSPVTKTNEKLFF. CDR3 DNA: TGTGCCAGCTCACCAGTAACAAAAACTAATGAAAAACTGTTTTTT.

This clone was recorded once. V gene TRBV5-1 combines with J gene TRBJ2-3; D unresolved. This CDR3 has 14 amino acids. In germline, CDR1 is SGHRS, CDR2 YFSETQ. Trimming stripped 0 bases from V and 4 bases from J, with 9 bases between. Written as DNA, the CDR3 is TGCGCCAGCAGCTTGGGAATCGGAGCAGATACGCAGTATTTT. This translates into CASSLGIGADTQYF.

This rearrangement joins TRBV21-1 to TRBJ1-1. TRBV21-1 is an annotated pseudogene. The CDR3 loop spans 13 amino acids. The CDR3, as DNA: TGTGCCAGCAGCAGACGGGATAACACTGAAGCTTTCTTT. Protein product: CASSRRDNTEAFF.

This chain links TRBV27 with TRBJ1-5, with TRBD1 matching over 7 bases. J was trimmed by 1 base and V by 5 bases; bases with no gene match: 8. This CDR3 has 16 residues. Germline CDR1 and CDR2: MNHEY and SMNVEV (reference sequence). CDR3: CASSTYRGGSNQPQHF. Here the CDR3 DNA reads TGTGCCAGCAGTACTTACAGGGGAGGGAGCAATCAGCCCCAGCATTTT.

This chain joins TRBV15 and TRBJ2-7, with 8 bases aligning to TRBD1. Unmatched junction bases numbered 17, after V lost 8 bases and J lost 2 bases. Germline V gene lookup returns CDR1 LNHNV and CDR2 YYDKDF (reference sequence). CDR3 length: 17 amino acids. The CDR3 sequence is CATENRDRTLRAYEQYF. The CDR3 coding sequence is TGTGCCACCGAGAACCGGGACAGGACATTGCGGGCCTACGAGCAGTACTTC.

Here the CDR3 DNA reads TGCGCCAGCAGTGATGGTAACGGCAATGAGCAGTTCTTC. It translates to CASSDGNGNEQFF. The chain couples TRBV10-1 to TRBJ2-1, with unresolved D. CDR1 is WNHNN, CDR2 SYGVQD, per germline (reference sequence). The CDR3 runs 13 residues. V was trimmed by 3 bases and J by 6 bases, leaving 9 bases between them.

The chain couples TRBV28 to TRBJ2-3; 8 positions match TRBD2. Per the germline V gene, CDR1 is MDHEN and CDR2 is SYDVKM. With 8 bases clipped from V and 2 bases from J, the junction kept 6 bases outside the gene matches. This CDR3 region has 14 residues. The CDR3 protein is CASFERGYTDTQYF. The CDR3 coding sequence is TGTGCCAGCTTTGAGCGGGGGTACACAGATACGCAGTATTTT.

V is TRBV6-1 and J is TRBJ2-5; D is perhaps TRBD2 (6 bases). CDR1 and CDR2 from the germline V gene are MNHNS and SASEGT. Trimming took 2 bases from V and 0 from J, leaving 13 bases between them. The CDR3 has 16 residues. CDR3 protein: CASSEMGGLNQETQYF. CDR3 DNA sequence: TGTGCCAGCAGTGAAATGGGTGGACTAAACCAAGAGACCCAGTACTTC.

This clone was detected once. The chain joins TRBV18 to TRBJ1-3; D gene uncertain. CDR3 size: 14 residues. Germline loops: CDR1 KGHSH, CDR2 LQKENI. V was cut by 2 bases and J by 8 bases, with 13 bases left in between. CDR3 coding DNA: TGTGCCAGCTCACCAAGGGAAGGCCTTGACACCATATATTTT. Translating gives CASSPREGLDTIYF.

J is TRBJ2-5 and V is TRBV6-5; D call uncertain. The DNA matches TRBJ2-7 better at its end, which makes the J call doubtful. Germline V gene lookup returns CDR1 MNHEY and CDR2 SVGAGI. This CDR3 is built from 13 residues. DNA of the CDR3: TGTGCCAGCAGACCACCGGCGGCCTACGAGCAGTACTTC. It specifies CASRPPAAYEQYF.

V and J are TRBV28 and TRBJ2-1; the match to TRBD2 covers 8 bases. The germline gives CDR1 MDHEN, CDR2 SYDVKM. Unmatched junction bases numbered 5, after V lost 4 bases and J lost 0 bases. The CDR3 runs to 16 residues. For the CDR3, the DNA is TGTGCCAGCAGTTCCCTCGCGGGGGGCTCCTACAATGAGCAGTTCTTC. Translated, it gives CASSSLAGGSYNEQFF.

The chain joins TRBV4-1 to TRBJ2-7; D is ambiguous. V was shortened by 3 bases and J by 3 bases, with 12 bases between the two germline ends. This CDR3 contains 14 residues. Germline CDR1 is MGHRA and CDR2 is YSYEKL. The CDR3 DNA reads TGCGCCAGCAGCCAGAGGCCGGACCGCTACGAGCAGTACTTC. Translating it yields CASSQRPDRYEQYF.

The chain carries TRBV4-3 and TRBJ1-1; D remains unclear. Germline V gene sequence: CDR1 LGHNA, CDR2 YSLEER. V gave up 0 bases and J gave up 5 bases, with 10 bases separating them. The CDR3 spans 14 residues. CDR3 sequence reads: CASSQDRFPTEAFF. The CDR3 nucleotides read TGCGCCAGCAGCCAAGACAGGTTTCCGACTGAAGCTTTCTTT.

The chain has TRBV15 and TRBJ2-7; D may be TRBD1 (5 bases). Germline V gives CDR1 LNHNV, CDR2 YYDKDF (reference sequence). The CDR3 sequence is 17 residues long. Trimming took 4 bases from V and 0 from J, leaving 19 bases between them. CDR3 amino acids: CATSIEPGMPSSYEQYF. CDR3 coding DNA: TGTGCCACCAGCATAGAACCAGGGATGCCCAGCTCCTACGAGCAGTACTTC.

This clone showed up just a few times. The chain carries TRBV7-3 and TRBJ2-3, with D uncertain. The germline V gene has CDR1 SGHTA and CDR2 FQGTGA. Trimming shortened V by 3 bases and J by 3 bases, and 10 bases separated the two germline ends. The length of the CDR3 is 14 residues. The CDR3 sequence: CASSLTLGTDTQYF. In DNA, the CDR3 is TGTGCCAGCAGCTTGACTCTAGGAACAGATACGCAGTATTTT.

V usage is TRBV10-3 and J usage is TRBJ2-1, with 11 bases matching TRBD2. V trimming: 0 bases; J trimming: 7 bases; junction bases outside the gene matches: 2. CDR1 is ENHRY and CDR2 is SYGVKD in the germline V gene. The CDR3 has 15 residues. This CDR3 reads CAISESTSGVNEQFF. As DNA, the CDR3 is TGTGCCATCAGTGAGTCGACTAGCGGGGTAAATGAGCAGTTCTTC.

This clone came up a few times. The rearrangement links TRBV30 to TRBJ1-2; no reliable D call. Deletions cut 0 bases from V and 8 bases from J, with 13 bases between. Looked up from germline, CDR1 is GTSNPN and CDR2 is SVGIG (reference sequence). The CDR3 sequence is 13 residues long. The CDR3 reads CAWSVNSAVGYTF. In DNA form, the CDR3 reads TGTGCCTGGAGTGTAAACTCGGCGGTCGGCTACACCTTC.

V usage is TRBV11-3 and J usage is TRBJ2-2; either TRBD1 or TRBD2 may supply D (5 bases each). This CDR3 spans 15 amino acids. Germline lookup yields CDR1 SGHNT and CDR2 YENEEA. The V end lost 4 bases, the J end lost 0 bases, and 9 bases lay between the germline ends. CDR3 amino acids: CASSSGHANTGELFF. The CDR3 DNA sequence: TGTGCCAGCAGCTCGGGGCACGCGAACACCGGGGAGCTGTTTTTT.

The V call is TRBV6-5, the J call TRBJ1-6; D may be TRBD1 (5 bases). V lost 0 bases and J lost 3, with 9 bases in between. Per germline, CDR1 MNHEY and CDR2 SVGAGI. There are 16 residues in the CDR3. CDR3 sequence: CASSYSTAIYNSPLHF. The CDR3 DNA is TGTGCCAGCAGTTACTCGACAGCAATCTATAATTCACCCCTCCACTTT.

This clone appeared once. This chain joins TRBV19 and TRBJ1-1, with 9 bases lining up with TRBD1. After removal of 6 bases from V and 1 base from J, the junction contained 6 bases not matched to a gene. This CDR3 has 15 residues. Germline CDR1 LNHDA, CDR2 SQIVND (reference sequence). CDR3 residues: CASRQTGGGNTEAFF. CDR3 nucleotide sequence: TGTGCCAGTAGACAGACAGGGGGGGGGAACACTGAAGCTTTCTTT.

The chain uses TRBV30 and TRBJ2-2, with 13 bases identical to TRBD2. V was clipped by 5 bases and J by 5 bases; unmatched bases: 5. CDR3 size: 15 residues. Germline CDR1 and CDR2: GTSNPN and SVGIG (reference sequence). CDR3 protein: CAWAGLAGVTGELFF. Written as DNA, the CDR3 is TGTGCCTGGGCAGGACTAGCGGGAGTTACCGGGGAGCTGTTTTTT.

This clone was seen a handful of times. This chain connects TRBV6-5 to TRBJ1-6; no definite D call. The CDR3 extends over 14 amino acids. Looked up from germline, CDR1 is MNHEY and CDR2 is SVGAGI. Between the trimmed V and J ends, which lost 6 bases and 0 bases, there was a span of 6 bases. The chain's CDR3 is CASRESSYNSPLHF. The CDR3 DNA reads as TGTGCCAGCAGGGAGAGCTCCTATAATTCACCCCTCCACTTT.

The gene calls are TRBV2 and TRBJ1-5, with D tentatively TRBD1 (6 bases). Germline V CDR1 and CDR2: SNHLY, FYNNEI. V was cut by 8 bases and J by 6 bases, with 20 bases left in between. The CDR3 spans 15 residues. CDR3: CASAKPGGGGQPQHF. The CDR3 nucleotides are TGTGCCAGCGCCAAGCCGGGGGGGGGCGGTCAGCCCCAGCATTTT.